These 29 T cell receptor beta chains originate from one sample sequenced in a study of beta chain features in type 1 diabetes. As every portion of the isolated RNA was reverse transcribed, the sequencing read expressed TCRB transcripts. Only in-frame clones appear in the TCRdb table, and some are missing; sequencing was by immunoSEQ multiplex PCR. Of roughly 150,000 clones in the sample, around 10% were seen once. The material sequenced was central memory CD4+ T cells from blood. The receptors here all came from a man aged 18 to 29 in good health.

The J gene is TRBJ1-6, the V gene TRBV7-2; no clear D gene. The germline V gene encodes CDR1 SGHTA and CDR2 FQGNSA. This CDR3 has 16 residues. V dropped 1 base and J dropped 0 bases, with 7 bases sitting between them. CDR3 in DNA: TGTGCCAGCAGCTTAGACGGGAGCTCCTATAATTCACCCCTCCACTTT. Amino acid sequence: CASSLDGSSYNSPLHF.

V and J are TRBV18 and TRBJ2-5; 7 bases map to TRBD2. Germline assignment: CDR1 KGHSH and CDR2 LQKENI. This CDR3 region has 15 residues. V shed 10 bases and J 1 base; nucleotides not matched to a gene: 12. The CDR3, as DNA: TGTGCCACCCGACTAGCCCATAAGGGCCAAGAGACCCAGTACTTC. Its protein product is CATRLAHKGQETQYF.

V gene TRBV12-5 combines with J gene TRBJ2-2, with D hard to call. V lost 6 bases to trimming and J lost 6 bases, with 8 bases between them. The CDR3 consists of 12 residues. The germline V gene encodes CDR1 LGHNT and CDR2 FRNRAP. The CDR3 coding sequence is TGTGCTAGTGGACAGAGTTCCGGGGAGCTGTTTTTT. Translating gives CASGQSSGELFF.

The chain couples TRBV5-6 to TRBJ2-4; D not certain. Germline-derived CDR1 and CDR2 are SGHDT and YYEEEE. Between the trimmed V and J ends, which lost 1 base and 0 bases, there was a span of 14 bases. This CDR3 region has 17 residues. The CDR3 loop reads CASSLPRRHLAKNIQYF. The DNA for the CDR3 is TGTGCCAGCAGCTTGCCCCGCAGACACCTAGCCAAAAACATTCAGTACTTC.

The V and J genes are TRBV7-2 and TRBJ2-3, with D unresolved. V was clipped by 3 bases and J by 0 bases, with 7 bases between them. CDR3 length: 14 amino acids. The germline CDR1 and CDR2 sequences are SGHTA and FQGNSA. This chain's CDR3 is CASSLGRSTDTQYF. CDR3 DNA: TGTGCCAGCAGCTTGGGCAGAAGCACAGATACGCAGTATTTT.

About this clone: Other nucleotide sequences in the sample specify the same CDR3. This chain links TRBV29-1 with TRBJ1-6, with 9 positions matching TRBD1. From germline, CDR1 is SQVTM and CDR2 ANQGSEA. V lost 6 bases, J lost 10 bases, and 10 bases stayed unmatched. CDR3 length: 14 residues. The CDR3 protein is CSVGTDRGGSPLHF. CDR3 DNA sequence: TGCAGCGTGGGAACGGACAGGGGTGGGTCACCCCTCCACTTT.

V usage is TRBV7-9 and J usage is TRBJ1-5, with 7 bases identical to TRBD1. Per the germline V gene, CDR1 is SEHNR and CDR2 is FQNEAQ (reference sequence). This CDR3 is built from 15 residues. V trimming: 5 bases; J trimming: 7 bases; junction bases outside the gene matches: 11. CDR3 sequence: CASSDDRALGQPQHF. The CDR3 DNA is TGTGCCAGCAGCGATGACAGGGCATTAGGGCAGCCCCAGCATTTT. Based on the CDR3 plus reference TRBV7-9 and TRBJ1-5, the full variable domain is DTGVSQNPRHKITKRGQNVTFRCDPISEHNRLYWYRQTLGQGPEFLTYFQNEAQLEKSRLLSDRFSAERPKGSFSTLEIQRTEQGDSAMYLCASSDDRALGQPQHFGDGTRLSIL.

In its sample, this clone was seen many times. V gene TRBV4-3 combines with J gene TRBJ2-1, with unresolved D. CDR1 is LGHNA, CDR2 YSLEER, per germline. The V gene lost 0 bases and the J gene lost 9 bases, with 12 bases spanning the gap. This CDR3 has 14 residues. The CDR3 DNA follows: TGCGCCAGCAGCCAAGAGTCACGGGTCGGTGAGCAGTTCTTC. It codes for CASSQESRVGEQFF.

This chain links TRBV15 with TRBJ2-2; D gene unclear. CDR3 length: 14 residues. Trimming cost V 0 bases and J 4 bases, with 6 bases left between them. Germline lookup yields CDR1 LNHNV and CDR2 YYDKDF (reference sequence). The CDR3 DNA reads TGTGCCACCAGCAGAGACGTGGGCACCGGGGAGCTGTTTTTT. The encoded protein is CATSRDVGTGELFF.

The V and J genes are TRBV28 and TRBJ2-3; 7 bases match TRBD2. Germline trimming cut 8 bases from V and 2 bases from J; bases unmatched to any gene: 7. Germline CDR1 reads MDHEN; CDR2 reads SYDVKM. The CDR3 length is 14 residues. The CDR3 is CASGLAGFTDTQYF. The CDR3 DNA is TGTGCCAGCGGCTTAGCGGGCTTCACAGATACGCAGTATTTT. The whole variable domain, filled in from reference TRBV28 and TRBJ2-3, reads DVKVTQSSRYLVKRTGEKVFLECVQDMDHENMFWYRQDPGLGLRLIYFSYDVKMKEKGDIPEGYSVSREKKERFSLILESASTNQTSMYLCASGLAGFTDTQYFGPGTRLTVL.

In this sample, this clone turned up a few times. This chain joins TRBV9 and TRBJ2-5; maybe TRBD1 (6 bases). V dropped 3 bases and J dropped 5 bases, with 11 bases sitting between them. The CDR3 extends over 13 amino acids. The germline V gene encodes CDR1 SGDLS and CDR2 YYNGEE. The CDR3 nucleotides are TGTGCCAGCAGCGCTAGCCAGGGGGAGACCCAGTACTTC. Translating gives CASSASQGETQYF.

This clone was observed a few times. This rearrangement joins TRBV7-2 to TRBJ2-7, with D unclear. Germline values: CDR1 SGHTA, CDR2 FQGNSA. The V and J ends lost 2 bases and 0 bases respectively, with 8 bases between them. The CDR3 has 14 amino acids. This CDR3 is CASSLKVGSYEQYF. Written as DNA, the CDR3 is TGTGCCAGCAGCTTAAAGGTGGGCTCCTACGAGCAGTACTTC.

The chain couples TRBV18 to TRBJ1-4, with D maybe TRBD1 (5 bases). V was pared by 3 bases and J by 3 bases, with 20 bases between. CDR1 KGHSH and CDR2 LQKENI come from the germline V gene. The CDR3 is made up of 18 amino acids. CDR3 sequence reads: CASSPAGTGGLANEKLFF. CDR3 DNA sequence: TGTGCCAGCTCACCTGCCGGGACGGGCGGGCTCGCTAATGAAAAACTGTTTTTT. The entire variable domain, with the rest obtained from reference TRBV18 and TRBJ1-4, is as follows: NAGVMQNPRHLVRRRGQEARLRCSPMKGHSHVYWYRQLPEEGLKFMVYLQKENIIDESGMPKERFSAEFPKEGPSILRIQQVVRGDSAAYFCASSPAGTGGLANEKLFFGSGTQLSVL.

The chain is built from TRBV7-3 and TRBJ2-7; 7 bases line up with TRBD2. This CDR3 is built from 14 residues. Losses at the gene ends were 5 bases for V and 0 bases for J; bases not matched to a gene: 4. CDR1 and CDR2 (germline): SGHTA, FQGTGA. CDR3 sequence: CASSPPGGSYEQYF. The CDR3, as DNA: TGTGCCAGCAGCCCACCGGGGGGCTCCTACGAGCAGTACTTC.

This clone turned up a few times. V is TRBV27 and J is TRBJ2-7; 8 bases agree with TRBD2. The V segment lost 5 bases and the J segment 9 bases; nucleotides outside the gene matches: 15. The germline V gene has CDR1 MNHEY and CDR2 SMNVEV (reference sequence). This CDR3 comprises 15 residues. The CDR3 reads CASSPSRLAGSGQYF. DNA of the CDR3: TGTGCCAGCAGTCCCTCAAGGCTAGCGGGTTCAGGGCAGTACTTC.

The rearrangement links TRBV9 to TRBJ2-1; 10 nucleotides align to TRBD2. This CDR3 is built from 14 residues. CDR1 SGDLS and CDR2 YYNGEE come from the germline V gene. After removal of 7 bases from V and 3 bases from J, the junction contained 4 bases not matched to a gene. This CDR3 is CASGSGRNYNEQFF. DNA for the CDR3: TGTGCCAGCGGTAGCGGGAGGAACTACAATGAGCAGTTCTTC.

This rearrangement joins TRBV27 to TRBJ2-5; D unresolved. Trimming took 7 bases from V and 1 from J, leaving 13 bases between them. The CDR3 is 14 residues long. Germline V gene lookup returns CDR1 MNHEY and CDR2 SMNVEV (reference sequence). CDR3 nucleotide sequence: TGTGCCAGCACCCCCCTGGGTGGCCAAGAGACCCAGTACTTC. Its translation is CASTPLGGQETQYF.

Here the CDR3 DNA reads TGCGCCAGCAGCCAAGACCGGATCTATGGCTACACCTTC. The encoded protein is CASSQDRIYGYTF. V gene TRBV4-3 combines with J gene TRBJ1-2; D gene ambiguous. Germline V gene lookup returns CDR1 LGHNA and CDR2 YSLEER. The CDR3 covers 13 residues. Trimming cost V 0 bases and J 4 bases, with 6 bases left between them.

Regarding this clone: The identical CDR3 is also encoded by other nucleotide sequences in the sample. This sequence joins TRBV14 and TRBJ2-7; D not resolved. Between the trimmed V and J ends, which lost 1 base and 4 bases, there was a span of 8 bases. The CDR3 is made up of 13 amino acids. The germline V gene encodes CDR1 SGHDN and CDR2 FVKESK. For the CDR3, the DNA is TGTGCCAGCAGCCAAGGAAACAGTTACGAGCAGTACTTC. It specifies CASSQGNSYEQYF.

The V and J genes are TRBV28 and TRBJ1-2, with TRBD1 matching over 7 bases. This CDR3 contains 13 residues. V lost 6 bases, J lost 1 base, and 2 bases stayed unmatched. The germline CDR1 and CDR2 sequences are MDHEN and SYDVKM. CDR3 residues: CASRRDSNYGYTF. In nucleotides, the CDR3 is TGTGCCAGCAGGAGGGACAGTAACTATGGCTACACCTTC.

The V call is TRBV29-1, the J call TRBJ2-3; TRBD2 matches 11 bases. V lost 3 bases to trimming and J lost 5 bases; unmatched junction nucleotides: 7. CDR3 length equals 15 residues. Germline V gene sequence: CDR1 SQVTM, CDR2 ANQGSEA. This CDR3 reads CSVEVAGGPIDTQYF. The CDR3, as DNA: TGCAGCGTTGAGGTAGCGGGAGGGCCGATAGATACGCAGTATTTT.

This chain connects TRBV25-1 to TRBJ1-1; D unclear. Trimming removed 6 bases from V and 0 bases from J, with 8 bases in between. Germline V gives CDR1 MGHDK, CDR2 SYGVNS. The CDR3 has 13 residues. CDR3 amino acids: CASRTILNTEAFF. CDR3 nucleotide sequence: TGTGCCAGCAGGACAATATTGAACACTGAAGCTTTCTTT.

This clone was counted only a few times. The chain joins TRBV7-2 to TRBJ2-5, with no clear D. V was trimmed by 3 bases and J by 5 bases, leaving 10 bases between them. Germline-derived CDR1 and CDR2 are SGHTA and FQGNSA. CDR3 length: 13 amino acids. The CDR3 region is CASSFAAGETQYF. As DNA, the CDR3 is TGTGCCAGCAGCTTCGCGGCCGGGGAGACCCAGTACTTC.

This clone came up a few times. CDR3: CASRFTAGPQNEQFF. The CDR3 DNA follows: TGTGCCAGCAGATTTACAGCGGGGCCGCAAAATGAGCAGTTCTTC. The chain links TRBV27 to TRBJ2-1, with 7 nucleotides matching TRBD2. CDR1 and CDR2 (germline): MNHEY, SMNVEV (reference sequence). Trimming took 6 bases from V and 7 from J; bases not matched to a gene: 12. The CDR3 covers 15 residues.

Only a few counts were recorded for this clone. The chain links TRBV14 to TRBJ2-1, with 9 bases lining up with TRBD1. The CDR3 is 16 residues long. Germline loops: CDR1 SGHDN, CDR2 FVKESK. V was pared by 4 bases and J by 9 bases, with 13 bases of the junction left unmatched. The CDR3 coding sequence is TGTGCCAGCAGCCCTACCGGAGGGACAGGGACTGGTGAGCAGTTCTTC. It codes for CASSPTGGTGTGEQFF. The full variable domain, completed using reference TRBV14 and TRBJ2-1, is EAGVTQFPSHSVIEKGQTVTLRCDPISGHDNLYWYRRVMGKEIKFLLHFVKESKQDESGMPNNRFLAERTGGTYSTLKVQPAELEDSGVYFCASSPTGGTGTGEQFFGPGTRLTVL.

This clone was counted between two and nine times. The chain is built from TRBV28 and TRBJ1-6; tentatively, D is TRBD1 (5 bases). V lost 5 bases and J lost 8, with 10 bases in between. The germline CDR1 and CDR2 sequences are MDHEN and SYDVKM. The CDR3 loop spans 13 amino acids. The CDR3 DNA sequence: TGTGCCAGCAGTAGGGGTAATGATTCACCCCTCCACTTT. The encoded protein is CASSRGNDSPLHF.

Only a few counts were recorded for this clone. The genes are TRBV6-5 and TRBJ2-4, with TRBD1 matching over 9 bases. Germline V lookup: CDR1 MNHEY, CDR2 SVGAGI. This CDR3 is 16 amino acids long. J was trimmed by 7 bases and V by 4 bases; bases with no gene match: 11. The CDR3 nucleotides read TGTGCCAGCAGTTCCTTCAAACAGGGGGCGGTGAACATTCAGTACTTC. Translation: CASSSFKQGAVNIQYF.

This clone was counted many times. The chain has TRBV4-3 and TRBJ1-5; a possible D gene is TRBD1 (6 bases). V lost 1 base and J 7 bases, leaving 14 bases between the germline ends. CDR1 and CDR2 from the germline V gene are LGHNA and YSLEER. The CDR3 has 15 amino acids. For the CDR3, the DNA is TGCGCCAGCAGCCAAGGGGCGGACAGAACACAGCCCCAGCATTTT. Its protein is CASSQGADRTQPQHF.

V and J are TRBV7-2 and TRBJ2-5; 10 bases match TRBD1. This CDR3 contains 15 residues. Germline CDR1 and CDR2: SGHTA and FQGNSA. With V trimmed by 1 base and J by 5 bases, 4 bases remained unmatched. CDR3 nucleotide sequence: TGTGCCAGCAGCTTAGTGGGACAGGGGTGGGAGACCCAGTACTTC. This encodes CASSLVGQGWETQYF. The variable domain in full, with the rest retrieved from reference TRBV7-2 and TRBJ2-5, is GAGVSQSPSNKVTEKGKDVELRCDPISGHTALYWYRQSLGQGLEFLIYFQGNSAPDKSGLPSDRFSAERTGGSVSTLTIQRTQQEDSAVYLCASSLVGQGWETQYFGPGTRLLVL.